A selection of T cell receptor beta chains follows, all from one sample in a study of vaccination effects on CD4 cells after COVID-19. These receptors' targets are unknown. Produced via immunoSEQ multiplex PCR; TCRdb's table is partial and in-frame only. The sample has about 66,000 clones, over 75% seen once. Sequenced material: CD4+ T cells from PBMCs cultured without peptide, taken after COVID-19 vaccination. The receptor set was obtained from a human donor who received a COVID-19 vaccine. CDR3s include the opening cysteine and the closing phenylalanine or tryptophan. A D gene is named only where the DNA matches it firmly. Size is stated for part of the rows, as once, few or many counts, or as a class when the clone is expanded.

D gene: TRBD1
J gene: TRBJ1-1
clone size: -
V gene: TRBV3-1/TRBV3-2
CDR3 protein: CASSQEGQGRTEAFF
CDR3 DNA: TGTGCCAGCAGCCAAGAGGGACAGGGGAGGACTGAAGCTTTCTTT

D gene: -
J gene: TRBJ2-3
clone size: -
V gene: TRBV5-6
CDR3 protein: CASKSPGISSTDTQYF
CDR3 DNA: TGTGCCAGCAAATCTCCCGGGATCTCGAGCACAGATACGCAGTATTTT

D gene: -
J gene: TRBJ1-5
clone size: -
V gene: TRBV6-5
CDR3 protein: CASSPGSTSNQPQHF
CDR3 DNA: TGTGCCAGCAGTCCTGGTAGTACTAGCAATCAGCCCCAGCATTTT

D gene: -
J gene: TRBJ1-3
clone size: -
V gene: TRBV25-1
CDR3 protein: CAIASEGADPTSGNTIYF
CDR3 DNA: TGTGCCATCGCCTCAGAAGGGGCAGATCCAACCTCTGGAAACACCATATATTTT

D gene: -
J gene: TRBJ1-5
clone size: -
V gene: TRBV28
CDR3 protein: CASTSPGLRFNQPQHF
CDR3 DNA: TGTGCCAGCACCTCGCCGGGACTTAGATTCAATCAGCCCCAGCATTTT

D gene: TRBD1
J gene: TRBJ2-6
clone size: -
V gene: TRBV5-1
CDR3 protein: CASSPDRAGANVLTF
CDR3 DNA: TGCGCCAGCAGCCCAGACAGGGCTGGGGCCAACGTCCTGACTTTC

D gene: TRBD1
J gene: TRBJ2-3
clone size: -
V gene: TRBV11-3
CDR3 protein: CASRGQGADTQYF
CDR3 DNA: TGTGCCAGCAGAGGACAGGGTGCAGATACGCAGTATTTT

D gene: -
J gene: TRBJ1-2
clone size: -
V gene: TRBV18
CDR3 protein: CASSPPGFNYGYTF
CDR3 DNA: TGTGCCAGCTCACCACCAGGGTTTAACTATGGCTACACCTTC

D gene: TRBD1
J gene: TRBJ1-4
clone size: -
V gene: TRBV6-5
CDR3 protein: CASSYSRTGEKLFF
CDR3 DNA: TGTGCCAGCAGTTACTCTAGGACAGGGGAAAAACTGTTTTTT

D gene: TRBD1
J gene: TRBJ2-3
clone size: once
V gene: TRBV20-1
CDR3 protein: CSASRFGTVTDTQYF
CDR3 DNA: TGCAGTGCTAGTCGGTTTGGGACAGTCACAGATACGCAGTATTTT

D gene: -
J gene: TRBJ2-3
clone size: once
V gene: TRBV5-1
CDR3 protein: CASSSLAQGRTDTQYF
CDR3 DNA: TGCGCCAGCAGCTCGCTGGCACAGGGACGCACAGATACGCAGTATTTT

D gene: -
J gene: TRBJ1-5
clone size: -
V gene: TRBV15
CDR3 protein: CATSSTTGNQPQHF
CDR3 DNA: TGTGCCACCAGCAGTACCACAGGCAATCAGCCCCAGCATTTT

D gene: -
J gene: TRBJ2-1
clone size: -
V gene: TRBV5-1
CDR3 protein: CASSFDGNEQFF
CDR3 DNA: TGCGCCAGCAGCTTTGACGGCAATGAGCAGTTCTTC

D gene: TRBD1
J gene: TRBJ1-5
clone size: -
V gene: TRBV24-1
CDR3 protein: CATSQGGGNIFGQPQHF
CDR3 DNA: TGTGCCACCTCTCAGGGGGGCGGCAACATTTTTGGTCAGCCCCAGCATTTT

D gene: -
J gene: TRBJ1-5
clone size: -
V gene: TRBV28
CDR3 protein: CASRRVTGFNQPQHF
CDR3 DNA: TGTGCCAGCAGGCGAGTGACAGGTTTCAATCAGCCCCAGCATTTT

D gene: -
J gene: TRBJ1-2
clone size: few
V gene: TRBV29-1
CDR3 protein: CSDTRAYYGYTF
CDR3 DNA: TGCAGCGATACCAGGGCTTACTATGGCTACACCTTC

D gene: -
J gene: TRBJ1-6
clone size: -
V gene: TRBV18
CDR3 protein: CASSPLEGRGNNSPLHF
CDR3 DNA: TGTGCCAGCTCACCACTCGAGGGAAGGGGGAATAATTCACCCCTCCACTTT

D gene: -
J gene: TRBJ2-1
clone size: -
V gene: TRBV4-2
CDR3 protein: CASSQNYEQFF
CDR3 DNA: TGTGCCAGCAGCCAAAATTATGAGCAGTTCTTC

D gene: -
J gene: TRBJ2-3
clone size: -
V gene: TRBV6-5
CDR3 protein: CASRVGVYTDTQYF
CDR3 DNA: TGTGCCAGCAGGGTGGGGGTGTACACAGATACGCAGTATTTT

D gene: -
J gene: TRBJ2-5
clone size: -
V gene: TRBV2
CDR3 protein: CASSLGQLSETQYF
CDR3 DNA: TGTGCCAGCAGTCTGGGACAATTATCAGAGACCCAGTACTTC

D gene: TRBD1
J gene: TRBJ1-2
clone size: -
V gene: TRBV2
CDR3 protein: CASSSGQGHGYTF
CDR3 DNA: TGTGCCAGCAGTTCGGGACAGGGCCATGGCTACACCTTC

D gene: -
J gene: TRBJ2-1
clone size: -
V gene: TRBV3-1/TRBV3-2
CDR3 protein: CASSQFLRAEQFF
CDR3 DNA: TGTGCCAGCAGCCAATTTTTGAGGGCCGAGCAGTTCTTC

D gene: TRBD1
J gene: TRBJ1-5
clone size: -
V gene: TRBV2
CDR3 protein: CASSKARQGAFSLSNQPQHF
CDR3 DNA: TGTGCCAGCAGTAAAGCCCGACAGGGGGCTTTTTCATTAAGCAATCAGCCCCAGCATTTT

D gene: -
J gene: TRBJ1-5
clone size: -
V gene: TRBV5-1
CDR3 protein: CASSKGVEGDQPQHF
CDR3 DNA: TGCGCCAGCAGCAAAGGAGTGGAGGGGGATCAGCCCCAGCATTTT

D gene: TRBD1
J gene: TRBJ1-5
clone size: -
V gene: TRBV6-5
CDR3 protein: CASTRDRGGNQPQHF
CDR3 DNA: TGTGCCAGCACAAGAGACAGGGGAGGCAATCAGCCCCAGCATTTT

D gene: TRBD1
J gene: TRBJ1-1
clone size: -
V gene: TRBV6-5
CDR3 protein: CASSYGTGAVDTEAFF
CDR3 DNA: TGTGCCAGCAGTTATGGGACAGGGGCGGTGGACACTGAAGCTTTCTTT

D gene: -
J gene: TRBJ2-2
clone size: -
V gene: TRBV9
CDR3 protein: CASSVVKGTGELFF
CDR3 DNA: TGTGCCAGCAGCGTAGTGAAGGGCACCGGGGAGCTGTTTTTT

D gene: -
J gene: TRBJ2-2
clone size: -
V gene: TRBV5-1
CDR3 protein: CASSLNTGPGELFF
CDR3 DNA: TGCGCCAGCAGCTTGAACACGGGGCCCGGGGAGCTGTTTTTT

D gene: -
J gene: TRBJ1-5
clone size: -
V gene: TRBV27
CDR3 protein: CASSPRWDGNQPQHF
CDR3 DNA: TGTGCCAGCAGTCCAAGGTGGGACGGGAATCAGCCCCAGCATTTT

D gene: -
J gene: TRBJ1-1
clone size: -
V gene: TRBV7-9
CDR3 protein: CASSLGTSGYNEAFF
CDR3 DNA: TGTGCCAGCAGCTTAGGGACCTCAGGGTACAATGAAGCTTTCTTT

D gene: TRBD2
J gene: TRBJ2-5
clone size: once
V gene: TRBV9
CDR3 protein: CASSVDPPSGGQETQYF
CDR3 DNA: TGTGCCAGCAGCGTAGATCCCCCGTCGGGGGGGCAAGAGACCCAGTACTTC

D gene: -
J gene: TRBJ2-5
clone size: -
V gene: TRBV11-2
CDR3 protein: CASSWRRGETQYF
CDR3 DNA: TGTGCCAGCAGCTGGCGCAGAGGAGAGACCCAGTACTTC

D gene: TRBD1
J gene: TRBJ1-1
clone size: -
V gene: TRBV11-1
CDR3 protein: CASSFRTGRAFF
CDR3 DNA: TGTGCCAGCAGTTTTCGGACAGGGCGAGCTTTCTTT

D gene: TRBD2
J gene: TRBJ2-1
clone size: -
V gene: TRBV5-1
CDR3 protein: CASSYGLAGYEQFF
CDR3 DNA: TGCGCCAGCAGCTACGGACTAGCGGGGTATGAGCAGTTCTTC

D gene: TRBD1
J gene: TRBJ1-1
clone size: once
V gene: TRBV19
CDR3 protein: CASTTWTGKNTEAFF
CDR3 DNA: TGTGCCAGTACCACCTGGACAGGAAAGAACACTGAAGCTTTCTTT

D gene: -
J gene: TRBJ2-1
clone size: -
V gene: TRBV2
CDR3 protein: CASSRNQGGDEQFF
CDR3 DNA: TGTGCCAGCAGCCGAAATCAGGGGGGCGATGAGCAGTTCTTC

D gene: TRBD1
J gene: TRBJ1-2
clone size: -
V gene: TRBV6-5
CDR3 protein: CASSSDRKNYGYTF
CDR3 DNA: TGTGCCAGCAGCTCGGACAGGAAGAACTATGGCTACACCTTC

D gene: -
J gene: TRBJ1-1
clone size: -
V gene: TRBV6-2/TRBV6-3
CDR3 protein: CASSTPGGGTEAFF
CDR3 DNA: TGTGCCAGCAGTACGCCGGGAGGGGGCACTGAAGCTTTCTTT

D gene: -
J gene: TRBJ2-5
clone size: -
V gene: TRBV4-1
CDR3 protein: CASSQGVGETQYF
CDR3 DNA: TGCGCCAGCAGCCAGGGGGTCGGCGAGACCCAGTACTTC

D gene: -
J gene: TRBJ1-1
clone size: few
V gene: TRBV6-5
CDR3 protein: CASSSDYSPMNTEAFF
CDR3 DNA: TGTGCCAGCAGTTCCGACTACAGTCCCATGAACACTGAAGCTTTCTTT

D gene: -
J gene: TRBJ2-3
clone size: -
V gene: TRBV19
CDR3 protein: CASKRTSTDTQYF
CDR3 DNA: TGTGCCAGTAAGAGGACTAGCACAGATACGCAGTATTTT

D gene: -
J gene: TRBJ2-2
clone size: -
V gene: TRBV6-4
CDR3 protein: CASSETYSNTGELFF
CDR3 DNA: TGTGCCAGCAGTGAGACATACTCGAACACCGGGGAGCTGTTTTTT

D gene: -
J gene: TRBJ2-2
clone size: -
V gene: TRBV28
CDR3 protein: CAIRGGTGELFF
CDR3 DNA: TGTGCCATCAGGGGAGGCACCGGGGAGCTGTTTTTT

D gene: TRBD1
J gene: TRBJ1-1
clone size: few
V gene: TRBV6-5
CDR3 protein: CASRVQGGTEAFF
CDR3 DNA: TGTGCCAGCAGAGTACAGGGGGGCACTGAAGCTTTCTTT

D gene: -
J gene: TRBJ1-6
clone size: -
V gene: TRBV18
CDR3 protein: CASSRGVNSPLHF
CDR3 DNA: TGTGCCAGCTCACGGGGGGTAAATTCACCCCTCCACTTT

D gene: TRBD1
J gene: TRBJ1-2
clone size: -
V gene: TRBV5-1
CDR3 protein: CASSLQGARGYTF
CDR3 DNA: TGCGCCAGCAGCTTGCAGGGGGCGCGGGGCTACACCTTC

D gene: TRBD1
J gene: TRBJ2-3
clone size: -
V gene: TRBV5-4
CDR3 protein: CASSTPGTVDTDTQYF
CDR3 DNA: TGTGCCAGCAGCACTCCGGGGACAGTAGACACAGATACGCAGTATTTT

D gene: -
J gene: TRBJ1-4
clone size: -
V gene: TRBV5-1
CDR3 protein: CASSGAATNEKLFF
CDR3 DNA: TGCGCCAGCAGCGGGGCAGCAACTAATGAAAAACTGTTTTTT

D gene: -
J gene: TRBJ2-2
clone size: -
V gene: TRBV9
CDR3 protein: CASSVSGGVTGELFF
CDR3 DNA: TGTGCCAGCAGCGTTTCGGGTGGGGTCACCGGGGAGCTGTTTTTT

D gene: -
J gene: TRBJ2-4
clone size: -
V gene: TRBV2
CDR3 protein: CASSDSAVQNIQYF
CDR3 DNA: TGTGCCAGCAGTGACTCTGCAGTCCAAAACATTCAGTACTTC

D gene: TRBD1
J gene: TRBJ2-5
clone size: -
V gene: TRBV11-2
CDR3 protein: CASSPKGTVQETQYF
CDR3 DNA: TGTGCCAGCAGCCCTAAAGGGACAGTCCAAGAGACCCAGTACTTC

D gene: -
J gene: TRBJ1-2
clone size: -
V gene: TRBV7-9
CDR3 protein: CASSLATSNYGYTF
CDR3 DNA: TGTGCCAGCAGCTTAGCCACCTCTAACTATGGCTACACCTTC

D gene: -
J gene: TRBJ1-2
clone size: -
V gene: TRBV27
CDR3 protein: CASRGRGAVGYYGYTF
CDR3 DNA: TGTGCCAGCAGAGGAAGGGGCGCTGTTGGCTACTATGGCTACACCTTC

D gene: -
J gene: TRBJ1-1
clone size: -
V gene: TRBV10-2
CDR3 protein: CAIARRPGREEEGAFF
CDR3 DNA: TGCGCCATTGCCCGTCGGCCGGGCAGGGAAGAGGAAGGAGCTTTCTTT

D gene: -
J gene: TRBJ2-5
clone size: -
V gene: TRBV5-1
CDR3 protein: CASSLAWGKETQYF
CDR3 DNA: TGCGCCAGCAGCTTGGCCTGGGGGAAAGAGACCCAGTACTTC

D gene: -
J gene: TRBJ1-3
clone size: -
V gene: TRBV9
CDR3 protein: CASSVRLGNTIYF
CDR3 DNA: TGTGCCAGCAGCGTCAGGCTTGGAAACACCATATATTTT

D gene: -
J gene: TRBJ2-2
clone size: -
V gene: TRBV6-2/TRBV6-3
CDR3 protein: CASSYVWGRGNWAGELFF
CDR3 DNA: TGTGCCAGCAGTTACGTCTGGGGGCGGGGGAATTGGGCCGGGGAGCTGTTTTTT